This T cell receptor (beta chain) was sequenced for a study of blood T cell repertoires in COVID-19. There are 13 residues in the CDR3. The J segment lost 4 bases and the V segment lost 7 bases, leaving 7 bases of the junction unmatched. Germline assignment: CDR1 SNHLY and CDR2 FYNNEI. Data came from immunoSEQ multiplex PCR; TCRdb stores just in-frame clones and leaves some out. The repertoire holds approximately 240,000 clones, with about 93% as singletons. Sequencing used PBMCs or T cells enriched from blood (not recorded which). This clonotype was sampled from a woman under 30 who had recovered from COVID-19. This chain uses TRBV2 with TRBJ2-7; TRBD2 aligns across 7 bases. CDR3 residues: CASTRGGLYEQYF. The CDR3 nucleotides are TGTGCCAGCACGAGGGGAGGGCTTTACGAGCAGTACTTC.